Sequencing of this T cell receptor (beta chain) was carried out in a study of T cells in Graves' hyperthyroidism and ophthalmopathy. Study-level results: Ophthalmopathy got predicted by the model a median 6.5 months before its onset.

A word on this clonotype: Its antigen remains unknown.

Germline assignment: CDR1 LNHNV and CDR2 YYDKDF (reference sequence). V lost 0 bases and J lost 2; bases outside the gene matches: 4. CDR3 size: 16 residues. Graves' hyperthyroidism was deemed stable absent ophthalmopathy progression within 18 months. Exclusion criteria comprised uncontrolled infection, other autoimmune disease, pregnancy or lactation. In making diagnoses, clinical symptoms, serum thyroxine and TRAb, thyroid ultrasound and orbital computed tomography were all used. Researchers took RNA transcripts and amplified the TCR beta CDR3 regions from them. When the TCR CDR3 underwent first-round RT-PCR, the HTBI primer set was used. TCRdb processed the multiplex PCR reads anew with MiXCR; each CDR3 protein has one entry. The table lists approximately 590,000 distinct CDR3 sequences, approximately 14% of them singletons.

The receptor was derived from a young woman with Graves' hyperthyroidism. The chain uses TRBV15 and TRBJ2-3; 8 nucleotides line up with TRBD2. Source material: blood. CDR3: CATSRDRGGITDTQYF. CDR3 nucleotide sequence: TGTGCCACCAGCAGAGATCGGGGGGGTATCACAGATACGCAGTATTTT.